The source of this T cell receptor (beta chain) is a study of shared clonotypes between healthy human individuals (dated by TCRdb to the early 2020s). With regard to the full study: The cohort included a few men and a couple of women between 18 and 49 years of age. Per donor, three plates each were used for CD4 naive and CD4 memory, two for CD8 naive, and one for CD8 memory. Leukapheresis yielded between about 0.94 and 8.9 billion PBMCs per donor. To estimate repertoire size and how much clonotypes are shared between individuals, the study performed deep sequencing of blood TCR repertoires from roughly five healthy adults. To increase sequencing depth and limit assay-specific biases, TCR repertoire library preparation and sequencing were carried out by different laboratories using diverse techniques. What the research found in general, with its limitations: When a few donors were compared, the shared fraction of clonotypes was about 5.5% for naive CD4, approximately 3.3% for naive CD8, roughly 2.5% for memory CD4, and around 0.37% for memory CD8. Clonotypes shared by all four sorted-subset donors showed higher generation probabilities than non-shared clonotypes. The genetic and exposure-history diversity represented was limited by the small number of donors. Even with the large sequencing depth, rarefaction of the sorted-subset datasets indicated that sequencing was incomplete. Naive subsets generally had larger estimated clonotype richness than memory subsets. Pairwise subsampling led to the expectation that sequencing depth would affect the degree of clonotype sharing among donors. Sampling was restricted to blood, and TCR repertoires in tissue are likely to differ from TCR repertoires in blood.

Worth noting for this clone: Its recognized antigen is unknown. No base qualities exist here, and no much larger clone lies one base off it.

The donors were healthy, HIV-negative adults who had no recently reported acute infections or vaccinations. Only Caucasian adults living in Nashville, Tennessee, USA were represented among the donors. CD4+ T cells were enriched through magnetic negative selection, after which naive cells were positively selected on CD45RA and the remaining negative fraction served as the memory subset. After blood collection by leukapheresis, PBMCs were isolated using Ficoll-Histopaque density gradient centrifugation and then cryopreserved in the vapor phase of liquid nitrogen. Purity and quantity of every magnetically sorted T cell population were checked by analytical flow cytometry. Each sorted fraction had its genomic DNA isolated and then quantified by UV absorbance on a Nanodrop 2000c. TCR CDR3 regions were amplified from genomic DNA by multiplex PCR using the deep immunoSEQ assay. Extracted genomic DNA from each cell subset was spread evenly across all wells of several immunoSEQ 96-well plates, with each plate serving as a replicate. For sorted subsets, each replicate PCR was loaded with around 220 ng genomic DNA, equivalent to approximately 27,000 T cell genomes. The purified libraries were quantified using a Qubit 3.0 fluorometer, sized with a Bioanalyzer 2100, and then quantified again using the KAPA Library Quantification kit. Every immunoSEQ 96-well plate was sequenced on a separate single-read 150-cycle Illumina NextSeq 550 flow cell. Per the source publication's procedure: Because only junctional sequences without quality scores were contained in the immunoSEQ output, filtering matching that applied to full-length reads could not be performed. Sequences were annotated with PyIR, a Python wrapper for IgBLAST v1.9, using IMGT germline references to assign V/J genes and CDR3. Any read was removed if the V/J assignment was weak (E-value above 1e-6), the CDR3 was missing, or the read contained stop codons, out-of-frame junctions, or ambiguous translated residues. V3J clonotypes were defined as sequences sharing an identical inferred V gene, J gene, and CDR3 amino acid sequence. The percentage overlap between two repertoires was calculated by dividing the number of shared unique clonotypes by the size of the smaller repertoire. Three approaches were used to assess repertoire richness: RTK rarefaction, the Chao1 estimator, and Recon v2.1 estimates of unobserved clonotypes. For all TCRbeta clonotypes obtained by the gDNA method from a handful of donors, generation probabilities were computed with OLGA. Held by TCRdb, this immuneACCESS table contains in-frame sequences only and omits some clones. Under half of the omission traces to an unresolved V gene where checked; the cause of the rest is unknown. V and J calls and clone size are copied from that table; D and trimming were computed from the DNA. Here the sample has approximately 740,000 clones; around 67% occur a single time. The ten largest clones add up to 1.5% to 2% of the sample.

The junction carries 12 bases between V and J, which are trimmed by 1 base and 0 bases respectively. The germline V gene encodes CDR1 MGHDK and CDR2 SYGVNS. From its cysteine to its phenylalanine, the CDR3 spans 16 amino acids. The entry retains the CDR3 DNA only, 48 bases that are in frame from base 1. The V gene is TRBV25-1 and the J gene is TRBJ2-5; possibly the D gene is TRBD1, per 6 matching bases. This TCR derives from a woman under 40 in good health. Source material: memory CD4+ T cells sorted from blood. The cell subset or site label corresponds to: CD45RA-negative fraction. CDR3 loop: CASSEWDQGYQETQYF. At the DNA level, the sequence is TGTGCCAGCAGTGAATGGGACCAGGGGTACCAAGAGACCCAGTACTTC. Where the CDR3 stops, the reference TRBV25-1 and TRBJ2-5 genes take over; the full variable domain is EADIYQTPRYLVIGTGKKITLECSQTMGHDKMYWYQQDPGMELHLIHYSYGVNSTEKGDLSSESTVSRIRTEHFPLTLESARPSHTSQYLCASSEWDQGYQETQYFGPGTRLLVL.